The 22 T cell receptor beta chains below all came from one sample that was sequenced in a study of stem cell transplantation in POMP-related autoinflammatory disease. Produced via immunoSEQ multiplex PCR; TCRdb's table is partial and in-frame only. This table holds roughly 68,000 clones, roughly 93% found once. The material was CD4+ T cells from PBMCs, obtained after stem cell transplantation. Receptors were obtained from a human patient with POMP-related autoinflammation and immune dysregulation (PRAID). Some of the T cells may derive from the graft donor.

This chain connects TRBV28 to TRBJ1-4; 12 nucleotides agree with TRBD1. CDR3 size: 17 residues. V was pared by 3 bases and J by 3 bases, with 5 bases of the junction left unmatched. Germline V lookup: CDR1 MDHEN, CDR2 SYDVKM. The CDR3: CASSFGDRGPANEKLFF. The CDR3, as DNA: TGTGCCAGCAGTTTCGGGGACAGGGGGCCTGCTAATGAAAAACTGTTTTTT.

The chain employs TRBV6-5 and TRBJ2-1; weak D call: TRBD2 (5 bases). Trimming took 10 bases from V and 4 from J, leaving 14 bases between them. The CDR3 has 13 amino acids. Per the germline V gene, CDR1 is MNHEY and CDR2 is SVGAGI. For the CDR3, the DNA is TGTGCCACCCGCAGGCCGGGGTACAATGAGCAGTTCTTC. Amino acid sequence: CATRRPGYNEQFF.

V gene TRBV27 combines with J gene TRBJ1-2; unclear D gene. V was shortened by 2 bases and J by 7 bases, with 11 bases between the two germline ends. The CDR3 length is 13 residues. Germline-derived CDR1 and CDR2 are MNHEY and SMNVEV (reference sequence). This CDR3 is CASSLQAFTGYTF. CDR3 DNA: TGTGCCAGCAGTTTACAGGCGTTTACTGGCTACACCTTC.

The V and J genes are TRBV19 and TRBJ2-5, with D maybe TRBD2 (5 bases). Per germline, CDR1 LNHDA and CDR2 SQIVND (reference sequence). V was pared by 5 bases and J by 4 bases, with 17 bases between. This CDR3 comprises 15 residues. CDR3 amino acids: CASSLRTWAGETQYF. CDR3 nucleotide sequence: TGTGCCAGTAGTCTCCGGACTTGGGCGGGAGAGACCCAGTACTTC.

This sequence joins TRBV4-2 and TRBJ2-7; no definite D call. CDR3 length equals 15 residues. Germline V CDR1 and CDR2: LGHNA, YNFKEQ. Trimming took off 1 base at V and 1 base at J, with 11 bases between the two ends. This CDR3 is CASSQAYGSSYEQYF. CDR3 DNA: TGTGCCAGCAGCCAAGCTTACGGCAGTTCCTACGAGCAGTACTTC.

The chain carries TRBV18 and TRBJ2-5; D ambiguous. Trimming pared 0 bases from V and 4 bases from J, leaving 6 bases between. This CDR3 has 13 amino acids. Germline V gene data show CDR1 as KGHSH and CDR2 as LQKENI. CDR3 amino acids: CASSPPLSETQYF. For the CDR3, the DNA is TGTGCCAGCTCACCACCCTTATCAGAGACCCAGTACTTC. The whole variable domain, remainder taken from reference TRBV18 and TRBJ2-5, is NAGVMQNPRHLVRRRGQEARLRCSPMKGHSHVYWYRQLPEEGLKFMVYLQKENIIDESGMPKERFSAEFPKEGPSILRIQQVVRGDSAAYFCASSPPLSETQYFGPGTRLLVL.

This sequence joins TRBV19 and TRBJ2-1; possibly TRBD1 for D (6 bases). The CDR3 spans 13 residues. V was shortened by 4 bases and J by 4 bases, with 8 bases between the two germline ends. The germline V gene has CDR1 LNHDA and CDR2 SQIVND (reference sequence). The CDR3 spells CASSTQGYNEQFF. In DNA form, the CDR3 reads TGTGCCAGTAGTACACAGGGTTACAATGAGCAGTTCTTC.

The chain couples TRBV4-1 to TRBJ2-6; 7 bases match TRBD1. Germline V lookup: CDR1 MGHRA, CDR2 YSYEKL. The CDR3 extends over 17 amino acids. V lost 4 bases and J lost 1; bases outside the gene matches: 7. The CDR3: CASSRGRQGSGANVLTF. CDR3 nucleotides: TGCGCCAGCAGCCGGGGCCGACAGGGTTCTGGGGCCAACGTCCTGACTTTC.

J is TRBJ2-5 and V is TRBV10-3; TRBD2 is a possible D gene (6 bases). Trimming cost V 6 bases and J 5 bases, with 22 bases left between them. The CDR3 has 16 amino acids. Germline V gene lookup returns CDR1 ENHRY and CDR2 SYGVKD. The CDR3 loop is CAISARFGRAVETQYF. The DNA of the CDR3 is TGTGCCATCAGCGCACGTTTCGGGAGAGCCGTTGAGACCCAGTACTTC.

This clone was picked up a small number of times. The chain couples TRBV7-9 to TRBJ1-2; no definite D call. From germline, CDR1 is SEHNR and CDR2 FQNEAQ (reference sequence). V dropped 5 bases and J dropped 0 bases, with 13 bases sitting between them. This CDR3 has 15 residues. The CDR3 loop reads CASSPSLLANYGYTF. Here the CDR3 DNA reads TGTGCCAGCAGCCCGTCCTTATTAGCTAACTATGGCTACACCTTC.

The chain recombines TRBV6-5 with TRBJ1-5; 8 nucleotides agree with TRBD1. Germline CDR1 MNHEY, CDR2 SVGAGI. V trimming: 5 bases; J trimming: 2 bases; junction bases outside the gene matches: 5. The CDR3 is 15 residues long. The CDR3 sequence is CASSPWTGRNQPQHF. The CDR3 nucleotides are TGTGCCAGCAGTCCCTGGACAGGGCGCAATCAGCCCCAGCATTTT.

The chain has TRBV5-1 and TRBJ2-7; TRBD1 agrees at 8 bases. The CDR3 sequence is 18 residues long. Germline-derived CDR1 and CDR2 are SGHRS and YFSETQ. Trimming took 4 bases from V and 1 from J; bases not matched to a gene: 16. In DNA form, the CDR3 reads TGCGCCAGCAGCCCTAAGGAGTCAGGGGGCGTTGGGTCCTACGAGCAGTACTTC. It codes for CASSPKESGGVGSYEQYF.

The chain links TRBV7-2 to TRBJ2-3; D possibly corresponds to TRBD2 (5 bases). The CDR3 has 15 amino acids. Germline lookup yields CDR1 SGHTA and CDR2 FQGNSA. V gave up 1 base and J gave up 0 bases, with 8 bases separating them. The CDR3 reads CASSLERLSTDTQYF. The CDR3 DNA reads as TGTGCCAGCAGCTTAGAGCGGCTTAGCACAGATACGCAGTATTTT.

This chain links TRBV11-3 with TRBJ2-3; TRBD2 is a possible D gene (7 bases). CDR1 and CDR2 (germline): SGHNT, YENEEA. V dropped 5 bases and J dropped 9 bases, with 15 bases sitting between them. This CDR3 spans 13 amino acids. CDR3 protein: CASSPGEGGTQYF. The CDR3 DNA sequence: TGTGCCAGCAGCCCGGGCGAGGGGGGGACGCAGTATTTT.

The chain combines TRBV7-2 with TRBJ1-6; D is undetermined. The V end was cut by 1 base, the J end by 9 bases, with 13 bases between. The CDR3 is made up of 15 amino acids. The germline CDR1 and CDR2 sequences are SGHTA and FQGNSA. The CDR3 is CASSLVSGPGSPLHF. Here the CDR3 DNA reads TGTGCCAGCAGCTTAGTTTCAGGCCCAGGTTCACCCCTCCACTTT. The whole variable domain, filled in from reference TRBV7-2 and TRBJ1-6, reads GAGVSQSPSNKVTEKGKDVELRCDPISGHTALYWYRQSLGQGLEFLIYFQGNSAPDKSGLPSDRFSAERTGGSVSTLTIQRTQQEDSAVYLCASSLVSGPGSPLHFGNGTRLTVT.

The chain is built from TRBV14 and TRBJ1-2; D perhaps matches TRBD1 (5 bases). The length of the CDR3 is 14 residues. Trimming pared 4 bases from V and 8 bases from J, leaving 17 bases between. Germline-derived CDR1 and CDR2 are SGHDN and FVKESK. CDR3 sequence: CASSPKGTAGGYTF. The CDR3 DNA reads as TGTGCCAGCAGCCCGAAAGGGACCGCGGGCGGCTACACCTTC.

The CDR3 protein is CASSQDQAKRTQYF. DNA of the CDR3: TGTGCCAGCAGCCAAGATCAGGCCAAGCGTACGCAGTATTTT. The V call is TRBV4-2, the J call TRBJ2-3; D gene unclear. Germline CDR1 is LGHNA and CDR2 is YNFKEQ. Trimming shortened V by 0 bases and J by 8 bases, and 12 bases separated the two germline ends. CDR3 length: 14 residues.

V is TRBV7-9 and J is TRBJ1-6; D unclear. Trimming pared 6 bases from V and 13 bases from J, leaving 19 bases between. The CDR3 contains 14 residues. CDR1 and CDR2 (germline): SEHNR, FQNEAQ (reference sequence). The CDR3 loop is CASSSTGRFTPLHF. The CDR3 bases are TGTGCCAGCAGTTCGACTGGACGTTTTACCCCCCTCCACTTT.

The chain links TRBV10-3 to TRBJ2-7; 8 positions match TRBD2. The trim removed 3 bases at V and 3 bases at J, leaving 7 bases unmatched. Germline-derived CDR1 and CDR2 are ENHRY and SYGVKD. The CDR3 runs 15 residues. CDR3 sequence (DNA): TGTGCCATCAGTGATCGGCTAGCGGGTTTCTACGAGCAGTACGTC. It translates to CAISDRLAGFYEQYV.

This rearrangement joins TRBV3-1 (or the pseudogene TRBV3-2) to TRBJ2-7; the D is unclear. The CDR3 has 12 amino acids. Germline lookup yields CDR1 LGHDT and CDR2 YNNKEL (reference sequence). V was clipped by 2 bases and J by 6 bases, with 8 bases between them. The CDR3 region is CASSQSVSEQYF. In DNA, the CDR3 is TGTGCCAGCAGCCAATCCGTCAGCGAGCAGTACTTC.

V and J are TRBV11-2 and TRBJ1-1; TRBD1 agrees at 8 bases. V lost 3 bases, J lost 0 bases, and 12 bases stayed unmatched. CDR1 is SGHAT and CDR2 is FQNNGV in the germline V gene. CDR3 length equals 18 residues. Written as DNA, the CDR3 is TGTGCCAGCAGCTTGGATCCGGGACAGGTTAAGATGAACACTGAAGCTTTCTTT. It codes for CASSLDPGQVKMNTEAFF.

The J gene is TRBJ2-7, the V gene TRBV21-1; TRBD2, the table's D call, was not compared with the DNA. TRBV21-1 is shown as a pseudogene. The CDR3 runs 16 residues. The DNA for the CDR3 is TGTGCCAGCAGCAAAGGAGAAGGGGGGGGCGCTTACGAGCAGTACGTC. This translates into CASSKGEGGGAYEQYV.